The clone carrying this T cell receptor (beta chain) has ten or more counts. Primers used in a second PCR of roughly 6 to 12 cycles were a sample-barcoded 5' primer and a J-beta primer mix. TCRdb called the 5' RACE reads again in MiXCR, with one record for every CDR3 protein. The data show 1.5 million to 2 million distinct CDR3 sequences, almost 35% seen once. The data are from a study of blood T cells in healthy people across ages. CDR1 is KGHSH and CDR2 is LQKENI in the germline V gene. Trimming shortened V by 5 bases and J by 7 bases, and 17 bases separated the two germline ends. This CDR3 has 14 amino acids.

This clonotype was obtained from a woman aged 25 to 39 in good health. Sequencing was performed on blood. V gene TRBV18 combines with J gene TRBJ2-5; possible D gene TRBD2, 5 bases. The CDR3, as DNA: TGTGCCAGCTCAGATCCGGGATCCAAGGGGACCCAGTACTTC. Its translation: CASSDPGSKGTQYF.